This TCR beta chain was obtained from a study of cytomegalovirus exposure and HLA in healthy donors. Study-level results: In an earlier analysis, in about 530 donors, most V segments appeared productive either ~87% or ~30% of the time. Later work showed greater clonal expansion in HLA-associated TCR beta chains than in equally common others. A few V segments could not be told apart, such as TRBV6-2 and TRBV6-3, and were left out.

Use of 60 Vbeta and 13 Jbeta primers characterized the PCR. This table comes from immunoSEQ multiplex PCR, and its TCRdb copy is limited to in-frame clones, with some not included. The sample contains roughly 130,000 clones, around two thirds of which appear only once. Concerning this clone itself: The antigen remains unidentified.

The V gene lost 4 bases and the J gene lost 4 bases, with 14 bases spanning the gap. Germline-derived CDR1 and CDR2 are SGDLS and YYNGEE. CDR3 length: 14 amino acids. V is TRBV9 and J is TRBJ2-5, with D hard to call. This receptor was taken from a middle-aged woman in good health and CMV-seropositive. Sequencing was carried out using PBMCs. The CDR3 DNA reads TGTGCCAGCAGCCCGGGTAGGTCAAGAGAGACCCAGTACTTC. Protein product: CASSPGRSRETQYF.